This T cell receptor (beta chain) was recorded in a study of identical twins. Study-level findings and limits: Not following the same donors, the study drew its conclusions from cross-sectional statistical analysis.

The CDR3 has 14 amino acids. Trimming stripped 3 bases from V and 7 bases from J, with 12 bases between. CDR1 and CDR2 (germline): SGHVS, FNYEAQ. It was template switching that added a universal primer site, and there were unique molecular identifiers on the cDNA. TCRdb reprocessed the 5' RACE reads with MiXCR, giving one entry per CDR3 protein. The table has 400,000 to 600,000 distinct CDR3 sequences, approximately 20% seen once; the top ten hold approximately 0.48%. A few counts support this clonotype. The antigen is not known. The same specimen was also included in a second study, on yellow fever vaccine responses in identical twins. Turning to that study: Twins' vaccine T cell response reportedly seemed partly convergent, partly personalized.

The specimen was CD4+ T cells sorted from blood. J is TRBJ2-2 and V is TRBV7-6, with D possibly TRBD1 on 5 matching bases. The receptor comes from a woman aged 18-35 years in good health. In nucleotides, the CDR3 is TGTGCCAGCAGCTTTAGGCAGGGAATCGGGGAGCTGTTTTTT. Protein: CASSFRQGIGELFF.